What follows is one T cell receptor beta chain and its context. This clone's antigen is unknown. No per-base quality is available; no much larger clone lies one base away. This sample stems from a study of cytomegalovirus exposure and HLA in healthy donors (TCRdb year 2017). In the study overall: In an earlier analysis of 587 of the donors, under 300 Gb of sequence data and approximately 100 million unique TCR beta sequences from about 179 million T cells were reported. To decide whether each TCR beta V gene segment behaved as functional or pseudogenic, an earlier analysis of some 600 of the donors relied on high-throughput TCR beta sequencing. The study combined high-throughput TCR immunosequencing, statistical association of individual TCRs with disease status, and machine learning to predict cytomegalovirus infection status. The genetic ancestry cluster associated with self-reported Caucasian donors included around four fifths of the roughly 400 genotyped donors. Genome-wide SNP genotypes for about 65% of the 666 donors were used in a later genetic analysis, which treated that subset as a discovery cohort. An early release that covered roughly 600 HLA-typed donors contained approximately 300 gigabases of sequencing data and tens of millions of unique TCR sequences. Every discovery cohort repertoire had been produced on one sequencing platform. Along with the approximately 600-subject first cohort, a separate validation cohort of over a hundred different subjects was used. A later analysis re-analyzed previously published TCR beta repertoires from 600 to 850 donors and added high-resolution HLA genotyping to study TCR occurrence patterns. Both class I and class II loci were covered by HLA typing, at four-digit resolution. Using immunosequencing, the study profiled T cell repertoires from 500 to 800 subjects and related those repertoires to cytomegalovirus serostatus. Across 398 genotyped donors of the cohort, an average of about 240,000 unique TCR beta nucleotide sequences per donor were sequenced, and 15% to 20% of those sequences were non-productive. The study was designed to test whether signatures of past pathogen exposure could be identified by cataloging public T cell receptors. Donor age, sex, ethnicity and CMV serostatus were compiled alongside the repertoire data. Rather than drawing on any new phenotypic data, the later analysis identified candidate immune exposures from TCR beta sequences and the way those sequences occurred across donors. The number of donors typed differed by locus, with about 629-640 for A, B, C, DRB1 and DQB1, over 500 for DQA1, 606 for DPA1, and around 430 for DPB1. Because of strong linkage in the cohort, five DR-DQ haplotypes were treated as single units for association and clustering.

The CDR3 has 15 amino acids, counting the end cysteine and phenylalanine. Only the CDR3 portion is preserved as DNA: 45 bases, with reading frame beginning at the first base. Based on the germline V gene, the CDR1 and CDR2 sequences are SGHDT and YYEEEE. The V end loses 5 bases and the J end loses 7 bases, and a stretch of 19 bases separates them. The cohort was made up of 666 healthy bone marrow donors. At the time of sampling, every cohort member was nominally healthy, though immune exposures that went unrecorded were likely present. The donor tested CMV seronegative and was one of the 352 seronegative cohort members. Every donor gave a peripheral blood sample, and the peripheral blood mononuclear cells from that sample were used for TCR beta sequencing. The Qiagen DNeasy Blood Extraction Kit was used to extract genomic DNA from the blood cell samples. General study outcomes and caveats: A further reported finding was that TCR beta sequences accurately predicted the HLA-A and HLA-B alleles for most subjects in the first cohort. Linkage disequilibrium might explain the correlated functional status among segregating V segments, but an unknown experimental factor could not be ruled out. Assigning TCR associations to individual alleles was difficult when HLA alleles, especially DR and DQ, strongly co-occurred. In a later analysis, HLA-associated TCR beta chains were found to be more clonally expanded and to have lower generation probabilities than equally common non-associated chains. A group of highly shared sequence variants was considered likely to be a technical artifact of the sequencing pipeline. Roughly uniform sequencing depth across donors was assumed in presence/absence analyses, although this assumption may not hold. According to a later genetic analysis, donors in an Asian-associated ancestry cluster had fewer N-insertions in productive TCRs than the roughly 700-donor mean. The authors suggested that the approach could potentially be generalized to other disease states and immunological phenotypes. According to a later analysis, most CMV-associated TCR beta chains appeared to be HLA-restricted, and the HLA associations seemed to be driven largely by CMV exposure. In an earlier analysis of some 500 of the donors, most TCR beta V segments appeared in productive rearrangements about 90% or about 30% of the time, broadly matching IMGT annotations. The study listed 150 to 200 TCR beta chains as associated with cytomegalovirus. Because HLA typing was missing for some donors at each locus, association tests included only the typed subset. Because the 87-base-pair reads could not distinguish some IMGT-functional V segments, including TRBV6-2 and TRBV6-3, those segments were excluded. In vitro tests confirmed that a few of the cytomegalovirus-associated TCR beta chains recognize cytomegalovirus antigens. A later analysis associated about 16,000 TCR beta sequences with specific HLA alleles at a false discovery rate of 0.05. A later analysis found that TCR association rates varied across HLA loci, with DRB1 alleles showing the most associated TCRs and HLA-C alleles the fewest. While some public TCRs were present in many individuals, most TCR sequences turned up only very rarely across donors. Seventeen rarely observed V segments, including chromosome 9 orphons, were excluded from the earlier analysis of just under 600 of the donors because counts were too low. The only immune exposure information available for the cohort was CMV serostatus. A later genetic analysis associated a missense DCLRE1C variant with V-gene and J-gene trimming of TCR beta chains, and an independent cohort replicated the association. Only TCR beta chains were sequenced in this cohort, and the absence of alpha or paired-chain data limited detectable features. According to a later analysis, parvovirus B19, influenza, CMV and Epstein-Barr virus appeared linked to several top co-occurrence clusters. Cytomegalovirus status was reported to be diagnosed by the classifier with high specificity and sensitivity in both the original and validation cohorts.

Libraries came from the immunoSEQ multiplex PCR assay. The multiplex PCR relied on a mix of 60 forward primers for TCR Vbeta segments and 13 reverse primers for TCR Jbeta segments. The CDR3 region of rearranged TCR beta genes was amplified from genomic DNA by a multiplex PCR assay. On the Illumina HiSeq System, the amplified TCR beta libraries were sequenced as 87-base-pair reads. Regarding the original processing steps: In a later analysis, tens of millions of unique TCR beta chains were counted across the roughly 670 repertoires, and roughly 10 million of these chains were shared by at least two donors. Raw reads were error-corrected and collapsed into unique sequences by a nearest-neighbor algorithm in which closely related sequences were merged to remove PCR and sequencing errors. CDR3 sequences were aligned to IMGT reference sequences to assign V, D and J gene segments. Each retained sequence needed at least a six-nucleotide match to both a V gene segment and a J gene segment. Rearrangements were called productive when the CDR3 lacked stop codons and stayed in frame with V and J; all others were non-productive. CDR3 was defined by IMGT convention, running from the second conserved V-encoded cysteine to the conserved J-encoded phenylalanine. Sequences without an unambiguous match to a single V gene segment were excluded from the earlier analysis of a few hundred of the donors. In an earlier analysis of approximately 590 of the donors, V segments were called functional above 56.7% productive rearrangements and were called segregating when the between-donor standard deviation exceeded 5%. A statistical classification framework was built for diagnosing cytomegalovirus status from the catalog of TCR beta chain sequences. In a later analysis, TCR nucleotide sequences were compared against IMGT/GENE-DB human TR gene sequences so that V and J genes could be assigned. A later analysis assigned CDR3 sequences and most-parsimonious VDJ recombination scenarios with the TCRdist pipeline. In a later analysis, every TCR beta chain was defined by the combination of its CDR3 amino acid sequence and its V-gene family, and reads without a unique V-gene family were dropped. As a way to deal with suspected cross-contamination and a sequencing artifact, a later analysis dropped more than 500 nucleotide sequences that were highly shared and had low generation probability. A later analysis calculated a clonal expansion index for each public chain from normalized within-repertoire ranks of inferred template counts. Generation probabilities in a later analysis came from a VDJ recombination model fitted to out-of-frame rearrangements, and those results were checked against IGoR. A later analysis scored TCR-TCR, TCR-HLA and TCR-CMV co-occurrence with hypergeometric tests, applying a repertoire-size bias correction to TCR pairs. False discovery rates were estimated in a later analysis by permuting HLA or CMV assignments 20 times. In a later analysis, co-occurring TCRs were grouped using DBSCAN, and TCRdist sequence similarity was added for clustering within HLA-allele-positive subsets. Repertoires with fewer than 30,000 or more than 120,000 public chains were left out of co-occurrence clustering, as were a few repertoires with anomalous nucleotide sharing. In its TCRdb copy, this immuneACCESS table keeps in-frame sequences only and misses some clones. Where compared with another copy, unresolved V genes explain less than half of these, and the others have no known cause. V and J calls and clone size follow that table, whereas D and trimming were derived from the DNA. This sample is represented by about 210,000 clones; nearly 80% of them were singletons. 1.5% to 2% of the sample is held by the ten biggest clonotypes.

The receptor was isolated from a male donor in good health and CMV-seronegative. In this chain, TRBV5-6 is recombined with TRBJ1-5; the D gene identity is not certain. The sample consisted of PBMCs. The bases are TGTGCCAGCAGATACTATGGCAGCAAAAACCAGCCCCAGCATTTT. The resulting protein is CASRYYGSKNQPQHF.